These T cell receptor beta chains were read from a single sample in a study of early T cells in non-severe SARS-CoV-2 infection. MiXCR was run by TCRdb on the 5' RACE reads, yielding one entry per CDR3 protein. The sample records roughly 93,000 distinct CDR3 sequences, 8% to 13% being singletons. Sequencing used whole blood. The receptor source for this set is an adult who was a healthcare worker with PCR-confirmed SARS-CoV-2 infection or an uninfected control (not recorded which). Both conserved end residues are part of each CDR3. Some rows have no size entry. The others give once, few or many, or a class for an expanded clone.

j_call: TRBJ2-7; v_call: TRBV3-1; clone_size: many; cdr3_aa: CASSPGTGGTYEQYF
j_call: TRBJ2-7; v_call: TRBV18; clone_size: -; cdr3_aa: CASSPSPGENYEQYF
j_call: TRBJ2-1; v_call: TRBV4-1; clone_size: few; cdr3_aa: CASSQGNGRMYNEQFF
j_call: TRBJ2-1; v_call: TRBV25-1; clone_size: few; cdr3_aa: CASTRIAGDEQFF
j_call: TRBJ2-2; v_call: TRBV7-9; clone_size: many; cdr3_aa: CASSFAGQGAGELFF
j_call: TRBJ1-2; v_call: TRBV19; clone_size: many; cdr3_aa: CASRHLRQPLIYGYTF
j_call: TRBJ1-2; v_call: TRBV6-5; clone_size: many; cdr3_aa: CASSFHGQGAYGYTF
j_call: TRBJ2-1; v_call: TRBV20-1; clone_size: many; cdr3_aa: CSARFSGGRFNEQFF
j_call: TRBJ1-1; v_call: TRBV13; clone_size: few; cdr3_aa: CASSLQQSTNTEAFF
j_call: TRBJ2-3; v_call: TRBV28; clone_size: few; cdr3_aa: CASLLPGVPDTQYF
j_call: TRBJ2-1; v_call: TRBV29-1; clone_size: -; cdr3_aa: CSVVETVPNKYNEQFF
j_call: TRBJ1-4; v_call: TRBV9; clone_size: -; cdr3_aa: CASSHYGQAAEKLFF
j_call: TRBJ1-1; v_call: TRBV20-1; clone_size: many; cdr3_aa: CSARSPNTEAFF
j_call: TRBJ1-2; v_call: TRBV18; clone_size: -; cdr3_aa: CASSPQPSNYGYTF
j_call: TRBJ2-6; v_call: TRBV3-2; clone_size: -; cdr3_aa: CASSRRPRVSGANVLTF
j_call: TRBJ2-5; v_call: TRBV10-1; clone_size: -; cdr3_aa: CASSEGQGANQETQYF
j_call: TRBJ1-5; v_call: TRBV4-1; clone_size: -; cdr3_aa: CASSRIEASNQPQHF
j_call: TRBJ1-1; v_call: TRBV27; clone_size: few; cdr3_aa: CASSQYRATEAFF
j_call: TRBJ1-2; v_call: TRBV7-2; clone_size: many; cdr3_aa: CASSLEQGGNYGYTF
j_call: TRBJ2-5; v_call: TRBV4-1; clone_size: -; cdr3_aa: CASSQEMGMKTQYF
j_call: TRBJ1-1; v_call: TRBV7-9; clone_size: many; cdr3_aa: CASSLVALGSTEVFF
j_call: TRBJ1-1; v_call: TRBV6-6; clone_size: many; cdr3_aa: CASKGRTEAFF
j_call: TRBJ1-2; v_call: TRBV7-8; clone_size: -; cdr3_aa: CASSLARQNYGYTF
j_call: TRBJ2-1; v_call: TRBV28; clone_size: -; cdr3_aa: CASSSSGLAQSSYNEQFF
j_call: TRBJ1-4; v_call: TRBV5-3; clone_size: -; cdr3_aa: CARSLGTTVGEKLFF
j_call: TRBJ1-2; v_call: TRBV12-3/TRBV12-4; clone_size: -; cdr3_aa: CASTRQGYGYTF
j_call: TRBJ1-5; v_call: TRBV6-1; clone_size: few; cdr3_aa: CASIPGSNQPQHF
j_call: TRBJ2-6; v_call: TRBV12-3/TRBV12-4; clone_size: few; cdr3_aa: CATRPSGANVLTF
j_call: TRBJ2-7; v_call: TRBV6-5; clone_size: -; cdr3_aa: CASSTGGSHEQYF
j_call: TRBJ2-3; v_call: TRBV5-1; clone_size: few; cdr3_aa: CASSSSGTGVTDTQYF
j_call: TRBJ2-1; v_call: TRBV20-1; clone_size: many; cdr3_aa: CSAGGNNEQFF
j_call: TRBJ1-1; v_call: TRBV11-2; clone_size: few; cdr3_aa: CASSFKGALPEAFF
j_call: TRBJ1-3; v_call: TRBV3-1; clone_size: many; cdr3_aa: CASSYSGNTIYF
j_call: TRBJ2-1; v_call: TRBV20-1; clone_size: few; cdr3_aa: CSARGTSVPEQFF
j_call: TRBJ1-2; v_call: TRBV12-3/TRBV12-4; clone_size: -; cdr3_aa: CASRRTARVYGYTF
j_call: TRBJ1-3; v_call: TRBV29-1; clone_size: few; cdr3_aa: CSVAGRQGGSGNTIYF
j_call: TRBJ2-1; v_call: TRBV5-4; clone_size: few; cdr3_aa: CASSLSGDEQFF
j_call: TRBJ2-7; v_call: TRBV29-1; clone_size: -; cdr3_aa: CSCGTGDYEQYF
j_call: TRBJ2-7; v_call: TRBV6-5; clone_size: few; cdr3_aa: CASSYSPYRESQSDQYF
j_call: TRBJ2-7; v_call: TRBV24-1; clone_size: -; cdr3_aa: CATSVTGSYEQYF
j_call: TRBJ2-1; v_call: TRBV15; clone_size: few; cdr3_aa: CATSTYNEQFF
j_call: TRBJ1-2; v_call: TRBV3-1; clone_size: -; cdr3_aa: CASSRGSGPYGYTF
j_call: TRBJ2-1; v_call: TRBV29-1; clone_size: -; cdr3_aa: CSALASSYNEQFF
j_call: TRBJ2-7; v_call: TRBV27; clone_size: few; cdr3_aa: CASSLTGRVYEQYF
j_call: TRBJ1-1; v_call: TRBV7-9; clone_size: -; cdr3_aa: CASSRRQGAVGDTEAFF
j_call: TRBJ1-1; v_call: TRBV20-1; clone_size: -; cdr3_aa: CSARPRGEDTEAFF
j_call: TRBJ2-7; v_call: TRBV20-1; clone_size: many; cdr3_aa: CSASEFLPPYEQYF
j_call: TRBJ2-1; v_call: TRBV6-6; clone_size: -; cdr3_aa: CASTQSAGTKGFF
j_call: TRBJ2-5; v_call: TRBV2; clone_size: many; cdr3_aa: CASRTGGQETQYF
j_call: TRBJ2-1; v_call: TRBV11-3; clone_size: few; cdr3_aa: CASSRGQTSYNEQFF
j_call: TRBJ1-1; v_call: TRBV7-9; clone_size: many; cdr3_aa: CASSLRQGPNTEAFF
j_call: TRBJ2-5; v_call: TRBV20-1; clone_size: many; cdr3_aa: CSARVEDRARQETQYF
j_call: TRBJ2-5; v_call: TRBV7-2; clone_size: many; cdr3_aa: CASSLYGGREETQYF
j_call: TRBJ2-7; v_call: TRBV7-8; clone_size: few; cdr3_aa: CASSSGQGANEQYF
j_call: TRBJ2-1; v_call: TRBV7-3; clone_size: few; cdr3_aa: CASSYGLGSYNEQFF